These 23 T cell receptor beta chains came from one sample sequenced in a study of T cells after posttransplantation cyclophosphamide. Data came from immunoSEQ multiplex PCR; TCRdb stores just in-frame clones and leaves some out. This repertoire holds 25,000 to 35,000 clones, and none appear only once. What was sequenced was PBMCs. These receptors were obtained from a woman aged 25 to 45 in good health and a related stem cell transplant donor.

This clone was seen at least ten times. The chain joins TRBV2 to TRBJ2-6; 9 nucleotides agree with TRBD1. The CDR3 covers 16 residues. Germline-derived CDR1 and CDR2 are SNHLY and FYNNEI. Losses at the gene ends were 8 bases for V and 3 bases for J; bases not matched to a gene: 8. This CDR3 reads CASYTRTGDGANVLTF. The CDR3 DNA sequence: TGTGCCAGCTATACTCGGACAGGGGATGGGGCCAACGTCCTGACTTTC.

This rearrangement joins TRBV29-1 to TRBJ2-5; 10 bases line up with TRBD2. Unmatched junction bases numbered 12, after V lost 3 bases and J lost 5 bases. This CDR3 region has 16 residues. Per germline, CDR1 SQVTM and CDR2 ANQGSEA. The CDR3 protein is CSVDVAGGWGSETQYF. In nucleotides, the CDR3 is TGCAGCGTTGATGTAGCGGGGGGTTGGGGGTCGGAGACCCAGTACTTC. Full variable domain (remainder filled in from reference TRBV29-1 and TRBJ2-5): SAVISQKPSRDICQRGTSLTIQCQVDSQVTMMFWYRQQPGQSLTLIATANQGSEATYESGFVIDKFPISRPNLTFSTLTVSNMSPEDSSIYLCSVDVAGGWGSETQYFGPGTRLLVL.

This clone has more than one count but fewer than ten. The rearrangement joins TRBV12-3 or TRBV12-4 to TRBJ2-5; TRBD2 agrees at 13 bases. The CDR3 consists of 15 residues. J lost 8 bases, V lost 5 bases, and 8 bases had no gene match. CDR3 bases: TGTGCCAGCAGTGGGCTCACTAGCGGGGGGGCCACCCAGTACTTC. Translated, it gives CASSGLTSGGATQYF.

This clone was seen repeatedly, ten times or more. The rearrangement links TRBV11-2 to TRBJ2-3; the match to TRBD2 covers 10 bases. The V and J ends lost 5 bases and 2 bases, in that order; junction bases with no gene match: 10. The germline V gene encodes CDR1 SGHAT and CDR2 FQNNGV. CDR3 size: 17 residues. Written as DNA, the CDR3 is TGTGCCAGCAGCCCGCGACGGACTAGCGGTCCCACAGATACGCAGTATTTT. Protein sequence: CASSPRRTSGPTDTQYF.

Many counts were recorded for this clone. CDR3 amino acids: CASSQDSGEDTQYF. In nucleotides, the CDR3 is TGCGCCAGCAGCCAAGATTCGGGGGAAGATACGCAGTATTTT. The genes are TRBV4-1 and TRBJ2-3, with TRBD2 as a possible D gene (6 bases). CDR1 is MGHRA, CDR2 YSYEKL, per germline. V was trimmed by 0 bases and J by 5 bases, leaving 9 bases between them. The CDR3 runs 14 residues.

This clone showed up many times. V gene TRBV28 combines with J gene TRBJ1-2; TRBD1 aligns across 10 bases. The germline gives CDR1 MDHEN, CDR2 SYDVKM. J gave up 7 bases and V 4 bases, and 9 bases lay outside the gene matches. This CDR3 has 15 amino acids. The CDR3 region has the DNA TGTGCCAGCAGTTCAGAACGGGACAGGGGTAGTGGCTACACCTTC. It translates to CASSSERDRGSGYTF.

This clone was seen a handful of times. The DNA of the CDR3 is TGTGCCAGCAGCTTGGCCCAGGAAAATTCACCCCTCCACTTT. Protein: CASSLAQENSPLHF. This chain links TRBV5-4 with TRBJ1-6; no clear D gene. The V end was cut by 0 bases, the J end by 7 bases, with 8 bases between. CDR1 is SGHNT, CDR2 YYREEE, per germline (reference sequence). This CDR3 has 14 amino acids.

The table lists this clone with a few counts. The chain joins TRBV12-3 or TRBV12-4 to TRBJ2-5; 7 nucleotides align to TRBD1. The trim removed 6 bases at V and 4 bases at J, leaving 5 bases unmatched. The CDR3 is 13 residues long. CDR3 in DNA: TGTGCCAGCAGCAGGGGACAGCCAGAGACCCAGTACTTC. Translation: CASSRGQPETQYF.

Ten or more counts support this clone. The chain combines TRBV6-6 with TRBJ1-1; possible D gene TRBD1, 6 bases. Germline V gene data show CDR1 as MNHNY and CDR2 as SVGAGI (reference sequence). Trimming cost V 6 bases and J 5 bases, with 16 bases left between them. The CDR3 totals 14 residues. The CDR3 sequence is CASSLQGIGTEAFF. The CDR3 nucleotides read TGTGCCAGCAGCTTACAGGGAATTGGTACTGAAGCTTTCTTT.

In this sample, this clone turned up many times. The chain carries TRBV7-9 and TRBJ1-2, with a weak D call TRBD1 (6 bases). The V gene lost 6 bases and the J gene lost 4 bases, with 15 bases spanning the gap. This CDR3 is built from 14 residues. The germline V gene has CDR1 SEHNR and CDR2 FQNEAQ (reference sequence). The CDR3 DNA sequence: TGTGCCAGCAGTCGGAAGGGGGTCGGCTATGGCTACACCTTC. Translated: CASSRKGVGYGYTF.

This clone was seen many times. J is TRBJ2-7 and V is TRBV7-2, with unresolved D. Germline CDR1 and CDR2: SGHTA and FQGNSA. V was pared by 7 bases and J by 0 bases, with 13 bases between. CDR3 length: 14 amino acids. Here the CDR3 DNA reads TGTGCCAGCACCCGACAATCCCTCTCCTACGAGCAGTACTTC. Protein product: CASTRQSLSYEQYF.

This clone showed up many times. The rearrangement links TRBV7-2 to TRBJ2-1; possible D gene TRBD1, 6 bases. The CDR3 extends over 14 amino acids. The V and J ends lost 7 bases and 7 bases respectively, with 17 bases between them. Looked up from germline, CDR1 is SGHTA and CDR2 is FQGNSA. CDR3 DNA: TGTGCCAGCATCCTAGTCGAGGGGGAAAATGAGCAGTTCTTC. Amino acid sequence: CASILVEGENEQFF.

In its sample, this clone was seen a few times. DNA of the CDR3: TGTGCCAGTAGTATCCAGGAAAAAGAGACCCAGTACTTC. Translating gives CASSIQEKETQYF. The chain combines TRBV19 with TRBJ2-5; no definite D call. CDR1 and CDR2 (germline): LNHDA, SQIVND (reference sequence). The CDR3 is 13 amino acids. Trimming shortened V by 3 bases and J by 3 bases, and 8 bases separated the two germline ends.

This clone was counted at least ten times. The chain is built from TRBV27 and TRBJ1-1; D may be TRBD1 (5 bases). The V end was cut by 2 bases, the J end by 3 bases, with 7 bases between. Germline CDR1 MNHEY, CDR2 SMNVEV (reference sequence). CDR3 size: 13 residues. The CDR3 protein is CASSLVGHTEAFF. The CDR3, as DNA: TGTGCCAGCAGTTTAGTGGGGCACACTGAAGCTTTCTTT.

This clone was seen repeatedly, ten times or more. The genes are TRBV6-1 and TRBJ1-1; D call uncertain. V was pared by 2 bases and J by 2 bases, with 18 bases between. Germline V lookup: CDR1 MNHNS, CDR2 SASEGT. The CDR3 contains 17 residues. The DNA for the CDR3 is TGTGCCAGCAGTGAAATCCTTTTGGTCACGCGAAACACTGAAGCTTTCTTT. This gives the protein CASSEILLVTRNTEAFF.

CDR3 bases: TGTGCCAGCAAGGAGGTCGGGTTCCAAGAGACCCAGTACTTC. Protein: CASKEVGFQETQYF. This sequence joins TRBV7-9 and TRBJ2-5; D may be TRBD2 (5 bases). This CDR3 spans 14 amino acids. Germline CDR1 SEHNR, CDR2 FQNEAQ (reference sequence). V was shortened by 7 bases and J by 1 base, with 13 bases between the two germline ends.

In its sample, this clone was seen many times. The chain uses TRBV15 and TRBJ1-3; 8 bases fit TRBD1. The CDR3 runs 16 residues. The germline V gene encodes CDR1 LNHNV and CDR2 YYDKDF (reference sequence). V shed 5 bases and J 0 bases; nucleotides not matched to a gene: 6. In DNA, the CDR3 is TGTGCCACCAGCGGGCTCAGGGGGCCCTCTGGAAACACCATATATTTT. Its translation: CATSGLRGPSGNTIYF.

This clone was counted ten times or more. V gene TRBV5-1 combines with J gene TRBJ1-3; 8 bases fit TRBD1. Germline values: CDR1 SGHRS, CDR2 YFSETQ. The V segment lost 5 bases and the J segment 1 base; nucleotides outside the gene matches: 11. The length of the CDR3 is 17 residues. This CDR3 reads CASSPSTGGISGNTIYF. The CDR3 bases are TGCGCCAGCAGTCCTAGTACAGGGGGTATATCTGGAAACACCATATATTTT.

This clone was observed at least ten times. CDR3 nucleotide sequence: TGTGCCAGCAGCCACAGAGGGTACGACGAGCAGTACTTC. Translating gives CASSHRGYDEQYF. The chain links TRBV12-3 or TRBV12-4 to TRBJ2-7; TRBD2 might be the D (5 bases). Trimming stripped 6 bases from V and 5 bases from J, with 14 bases between. The CDR3 runs 13 residues.

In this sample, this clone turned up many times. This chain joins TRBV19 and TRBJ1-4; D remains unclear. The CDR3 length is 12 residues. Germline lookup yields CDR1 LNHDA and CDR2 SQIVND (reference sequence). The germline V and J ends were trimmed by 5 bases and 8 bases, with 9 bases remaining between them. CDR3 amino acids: CASSPTQEKLFF. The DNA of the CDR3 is TGTGCCAGTAGTCCTACGCAAGAAAAACTGTTTTTT.

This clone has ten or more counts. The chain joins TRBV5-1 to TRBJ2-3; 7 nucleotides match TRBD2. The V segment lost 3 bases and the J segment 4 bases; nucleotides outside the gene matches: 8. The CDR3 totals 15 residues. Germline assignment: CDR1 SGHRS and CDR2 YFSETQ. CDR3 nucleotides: TGCGCCAGCAGCTCAGCGGGGATAGGTGCAGATACGCAGTATTTT. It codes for CASSSAGIGADTQYF. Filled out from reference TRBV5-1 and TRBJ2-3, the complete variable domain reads KAGVTQTPRYLIKTRGQQVTLSCSPISGHRSVSWYQQTPGQGLQFLFEYFSETQRNKGNFPGRFSGRQFSNSRSEMNVSTLELGDSALYLCASSSAGIGADTQYFGPGTRLTVL.

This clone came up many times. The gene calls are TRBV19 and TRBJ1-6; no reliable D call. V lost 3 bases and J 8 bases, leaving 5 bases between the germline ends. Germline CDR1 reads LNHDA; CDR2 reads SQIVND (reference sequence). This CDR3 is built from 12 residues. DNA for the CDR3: TGTGCCAGTAGTATGAGGGATTCACCCCTCCACTTT. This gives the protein CASSMRDSPLHF.

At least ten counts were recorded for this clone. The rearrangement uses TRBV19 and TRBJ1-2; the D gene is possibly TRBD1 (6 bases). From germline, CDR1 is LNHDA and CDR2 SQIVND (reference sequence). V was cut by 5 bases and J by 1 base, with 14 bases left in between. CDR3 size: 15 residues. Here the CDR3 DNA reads TGTGCCAGTAGTTTACCGACAGGCTTTAACTATGGCTACACCTTC. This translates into CASSLPTGFNYGYTF.